This TCR beta chain was sequenced for a study of CD8+ T cells in alopecia areata. Study background: The duration of tofacitinib was 6 to 18 months, with 6 months off drug afterward.

The germline V gene has CDR1 SNHLY and CDR2 FYNNEI. V lost 4 bases to trimming and J lost 0 bases, with 7 bases between them. CDR3 length: 14 amino acids. This clone ranks as medium-sized. Lesional scalp tissue (obtained by punch biopsy) and peripheral blood were collected from alopecia areata patients. Following extraction, RNA underwent reverse transcription to cDNA, which served as the sequencing template. Only in-frame clones appear in the TCRdb table, and some are missing; sequencing was by immunoSEQ multiplex PCR. The sample lists about 130,000 clones; around three fifths were seen once. The origin of this receptor is a human donor with alopecia areata. This chain links TRBV2 with TRBJ1-5; D uncertain. Sequenced here: CD4+ T cells sorted from blood, sampled at week 0. The CDR3 DNA reads as TGTGCCAGCAGTGCACAAAGTAGCAATCAGCCCCAGCATTTT. It yields the protein CASSAQSSNQPQHF.